The 18 T cell receptor beta chains below were found in one sample sequenced in a study of cytomegalovirus exposure and HLA in healthy donors. Primers included in the PCR were 60 Vbeta and 13 Jbeta primers. Only in-frame clones appear in the TCRdb table, and some are missing; sequencing was by immunoSEQ multiplex PCR. The sample spans about 67,000 clones; the ten largest clones claim around 5%. The sequencing input was PBMCs. Every receptor here comes from a woman aged 40 to 49 in good health and CMV-seropositive.

The genes are TRBV2 and TRBJ2-7; the match to TRBD2 covers 8 bases. V shed 4 bases and J 3 bases; nucleotides not matched to a gene: 5. CDR3 length: 14 amino acids. The germline V gene encodes CDR1 SNHLY and CDR2 FYNNEI. The CDR3: CASSVRRGVYEQYF. In nucleotides, the CDR3 is TGTGCCAGCAGTGTACGGCGGGGGGTCTACGAGCAGTACTTC.

V usage is TRBV5-6 and J usage is TRBJ1-6; D is undetermined. Trimming took off 1 base at V and 9 bases at J, with 14 bases between the two ends. This CDR3 has 15 amino acids. Germline V gives CDR1 SGHDT, CDR2 YYEEEE. The CDR3 coding sequence is TGTGCCAGCAGCTTGACTCCACAGACCAGTTCACCCCTCCACTTT. Translated: CASSLTPQTSSPLHF.

The chain uses TRBV15 and TRBJ2-7; the match to TRBD1 covers 7 bases. This CDR3 comprises 16 residues. V dropped 1 base and J dropped 5; count of bases not matched to a gene: 11. Germline assignment: CDR1 LNHNV and CDR2 YYDKDF (reference sequence). CDR3 amino acids: CATSRGARGSQDEQYF. The CDR3 DNA follows: TGTGCCACCAGCAGAGGCGCCAGGGGGAGTCAGGACGAGCAGTACTTC.

The chain links TRBV28 to TRBJ1-3; no firm D call. Germline values: CDR1 MDHEN, CDR2 SYDVKM. The V end lost 8 bases, the J end lost 0 bases, and 8 bases lay between the germline ends. This CDR3 region has 13 residues. CDR3 sequence: CASEGFSGNTIYF. In DNA form, the CDR3 reads TGTGCCAGCGAGGGTTTCTCTGGAAACACCATATATTTT.

The rearrangement joins TRBV7-7 to TRBJ1-5; D not resolved. The V gene's germline CDR1 is SSHAT and CDR2 FNYEAQ (reference sequence). V was clipped by 6 bases and J by 6 bases, with 24 bases between them. This CDR3 comprises 17 residues. The DNA for the CDR3 is TGTGCCAGCAGTTCAACCCCCCCCGGAAGTCGGAGTCAGCCCCAGCATTTT. The encoded protein is CASSSTPPGSRSQPQHF.

This sequence joins TRBV2 and TRBJ2-2, with TRBD1 identical over 11 bases. The CDR3 covers 14 residues. Germline loops: CDR1 SNHLY, CDR2 FYNNEI. The V and J ends lost 11 bases and 5 bases, in that order; junction bases with no gene match: 7. CDR3 protein: CASAWDRGTGELFF. The CDR3 nucleotides read TGTGCCTCAGCGTGGGACAGGGGGACCGGGGAGCTGTTTTTT.

For this clone: In the same sample, other DNA sequences code for this CDR3. The chain has TRBV5-1 and TRBJ2-2, with 7 bases fitting TRBD1. Looked up from germline, CDR1 is SGHRS and CDR2 is YFSETQ. Trimming at V came to 3 bases and at J to 8 bases, leaving 4 bases not matched to a gene. This CDR3 spans 13 amino acids. The CDR3 bases are TGCGCCAGCAGCTACAGGGGCACTGGGGAGCTGTTTTTT. The encoded protein is CASSYRGTGELFF.

This chain connects TRBV7-3 to TRBJ2-1; 9 bases are a match to TRBD1. Germline lookup yields CDR1 SGHTA and CDR2 FQGTGA. V was clipped by 0 bases and J by 7 bases; unmatched bases: 7. This CDR3 has 16 amino acids. CDR3 nucleotides: TGTGCCAGCAGCTTAACGTCGGGACAGGGAAGGAATGAGCAGTTCTTC. This gives the protein CASSLTSGQGRNEQFF.

The genes are TRBV19 and TRBJ1-1; D remains unclear. Trimming stripped 3 bases from V and 4 bases from J, with 18 bases between. Germline loops: CDR1 LNHDA, CDR2 SQIVND (reference sequence). This CDR3 has 16 amino acids. In nucleotides, the CDR3 is TGTGCCAGTAGTATCAAAGGAAGAACTAGGACCACTGAAGCTTTCTTT. Amino acids: CASSIKGRTRTTEAFF.

The gene calls are TRBV5-4 and TRBJ2-2; D ambiguous. Germline V gene data show CDR1 as SGHNT and CDR2 as YYREEE (reference sequence). The CDR3 consists of 15 residues. The germline V and J ends were trimmed by 0 bases and 2 bases, with 8 bases remaining between them. CDR3 nucleotides: TGTGCCAGCAGCTTGGACATGGGCAACACCGGGGAGCTGTTTTTT. The encoded protein is CASSLDMGNTGELFF.

This chain joins TRBV6-5 and TRBJ1-1; no clear D gene. The CDR3 totals 14 residues. The V and J ends lost 5 bases and 0 bases respectively, with 10 bases between them. In germline, CDR1 is MNHEY, CDR2 SVGAGI. In DNA, the CDR3 is TGTGCCAGCAGTAGGGCCGGGGTGAACACTGAAGCTTTCTTT. It is translated as CASSRAGVNTEAFF.

The chain uses TRBV15 and TRBJ2-1; the D gene is possibly TRBD1 (5 bases). CDR3 size: 14 residues. Deletions cut 5 bases from V and 6 bases from J, with 14 bases between. Germline V gene data show CDR1 as LNHNV and CDR2 as YYDKDF (reference sequence). CDR3 in DNA: TGTGCCACCAGCTCGAGCAGGGTGGGCAATGAGCAGTTCTTC. Its translation is CATSSSRVGNEQFF.

The chain links TRBV7-3 to TRBJ1-1; 7 bases match TRBD1. Germline trimming cut 5 bases from V and 5 bases from J; bases unmatched to any gene: 8. CDR1 is SGHTA, CDR2 FQGTGA, per germline. This CDR3 is built from 14 residues. Here the CDR3 reads CASSQSTRGTEAFF. Here the CDR3 DNA reads TGTGCCAGCAGCCAAAGTACCAGGGGGACTGAAGCTTTCTTT.

The genes are TRBV25-1 and TRBJ2-2, with D unclear. The CDR3 consists of 14 residues. V lost 3 bases to trimming and J lost 0 bases, with 5 bases between them. CDR1 is MGHDK, CDR2 SYGVNS, per germline. As DNA, the CDR3 is TGTGCCAGCAGTGATCCCTCGAACACCGGGGAGCTGTTTTTT. Amino acid sequence: CASSDPSNTGELFF.

CDR3: CASSADRGRRLEGYTF. The CDR3 DNA reads TGTGCCAGCAGCGCCGACAGGGGGCGAAGGTTGGAAGGCTACACCTTC. The V gene is TRBV7-9, the J gene TRBJ1-2; 10 positions agree with TRBD1. V lost 5 bases and J lost 8; bases outside the gene matches: 14. Germline CDR1 reads SEHNR; CDR2 reads FQNEAQ (reference sequence). The CDR3 sequence is 16 residues long.

V and J are TRBV5-6 and TRBJ1-6, with 7 bases that match TRBD1. The V gene end was trimmed by 4 bases and the J gene end by 0 bases; junction bases not matched to a gene: 13. CDR3 size: 19 residues. Germline V gene lookup returns CDR1 SGHDT and CDR2 YYEEEE. The CDR3 bases are TGTGCCAGCAGCAGGATGGAGGGGGCAGAAAGCTCCTATAATTCACCCCTCCACTTT. It encodes CASSRMEGAESSYNSPLHF.

CDR3 protein: CASSQRVGGTDTQYF. CDR3 DNA: TGCGCCAGCAGCCAACGGGTAGGGGGCACAGATACGCAGTATTTT. This rearrangement joins TRBV4-1 to TRBJ2-3, with a weak D call TRBD1 (5 bases). Trimming shortened V by 2 bases and J by 1 base, and 10 bases separated the two germline ends. The CDR3 spans 15 residues. CDR1 is MGHRA and CDR2 is YSYEKL in the germline V gene.

The rearrangement joins TRBV29-1 to TRBJ2-3, with D perhaps TRBD2 (6 bases). Trimming pared 2 bases from V and 3 bases from J, leaving 12 bases between. CDR3 length equals 14 residues. The germline gives CDR1 SQVTM, CDR2 ANQGSEA. As DNA, the CDR3 is TGCAGCGTTGAACCCGACGGGGGAACAGATACGCAGTATTTT. Translating gives CSVEPDGGTDTQYF.